This entry lists 19 T cell receptor beta chains sequenced from one sample in a study of CD8+ T cells in alopecia areata. The authors extracted RNA and reverse transcribed it into cDNA as the sequencing template. Generated by immunoSEQ multiplex PCR, the TCRdb table keeps only in-frame clones and is missing some. The data hold more than 200,000 clones, with less than 65% observed a single time. Noted treatment: oral pan-JAK inhibitor, 5-10 mg twice daily. The sequencing here drew on CD4+ T cells sorted from blood, taken at week 4, from a patient treated with tofacitinib. These receptors were obtained from a human donor with alopecia areata.

The table lists this clone with a few counts. V and J are TRBV7-2 and TRBJ2-2; D is uncertain. CDR1 is SGHTA and CDR2 is FQGNSA in the germline V gene. V was pared by 5 bases and J by 7 bases, with 17 bases between. The CDR3 covers 15 residues. This CDR3 reads CASSPYLVDGGELFF. CDR3 DNA: TGTGCCAGCAGCCCATACTTGGTCGACGGCGGGGAGCTGTTTTTT.

This clone was seen more than once but under ten times. This sequence joins TRBV7-9 and TRBJ1-1; D remains ambiguous. CDR3 length: 13 amino acids. Germline CDR1 is SEHNR and CDR2 is FQNEAQ (reference sequence). Trimming removed 6 bases at V and 6 bases at J, with 14 bases between. The CDR3 loop reads CASSRSGGAEAFF. The CDR3 nucleotides are TGTGCCAGCAGTCGTTCCGGTGGCGCTGAAGCTTTCTTT.

The CDR3, as DNA: TGTGCCAGCAGCTCCCGGACTAGCGGGGGCAATGAGCAGTTCTTC. This codes for CASSSRTSGGNEQFF. This sequence joins TRBV9 and TRBJ2-1, with 13 bases lining up with TRBD2. J lost 6 bases, V lost 4 bases, and 4 bases had no gene match. The CDR3 loop spans 15 amino acids. Germline V gene sequence: CDR1 SGDLS, CDR2 YYNGEE.

This chain joins TRBV9 and TRBJ2-3, with TRBD2 matching over 7 bases. CDR1 SGDLS and CDR2 YYNGEE come from the germline V gene. The CDR3 sequence is 16 residues long. With V trimmed by 4 bases and J by 1 base, 9 bases remained unmatched. The CDR3 DNA reads as TGTGCCAGCAGCCTTGCCGTGGCGGGGGGCACAGATACGCAGTATTTT. Translating it yields CASSLAVAGGTDTQYF.

The chain employs TRBV6-6 and TRBJ2-7; 7 bases are a match to TRBD1. The CDR3 has 14 amino acids. The trim removed 4 bases at V and 4 bases at J, leaving 7 bases unmatched. The germline CDR1 and CDR2 sequences are MNHNY and SVGAGI (reference sequence). CDR3 region: CASSSVRDSYEQYF. The CDR3 coding sequence is TGTGCCAGCAGTTCCGTCCGGGACAGTTACGAGCAGTACTTC.

This clone showed up just a few times. This chain connects TRBV4-2 to TRBJ1-2; 7 bases agree with TRBD1. The ends lost 3 bases at V and 2 bases at J; junction bases unmatched: 6. The CDR3 extends over 15 amino acids. Germline V gene data show CDR1 as LGHNA and CDR2 as YNFKEQ. Here the CDR3 reads CASSHTVQGNYGYTF. DNA for the CDR3: TGTGCCAGCAGCCATACAGTACAGGGGAACTATGGCTACACCTTC.

The chain is built from TRBV11-2 and TRBJ2-5; 11 bases map to TRBD2. Germline values: CDR1 SGHAT, CDR2 FQNNGV. V shed 1 base, J shed 5 bases, and the junction held 6 bases outside the gene matches. CDR3 size: 16 residues. In DNA form, the CDR3 reads TGTGCCAGCAGCTTAGCCCTAGCGGGGGGAAGGGAGACCCAGTACTTC. Protein product: CASSLALAGGRETQYF. The whole variable domain, filled in from reference TRBV11-2 and TRBJ2-5, reads EAGVAQSPRYKIIEKRQSVAFWCNPISGHATLYWYQQILGQGPKLLIQFQNNGVVDDSQLPKDRFSAERLKGVDSTLKIQPAKLEDSAVYLCASSLALAGGRETQYFGPGTRLLVL.

CDR3 in DNA: TGTGCCAGCAGTGCATATCCGGGACAGGCGAACAATGAGCAGTTCTTC. It encodes CASSAYPGQANNEQFF. This chain links TRBV6-1 with TRBJ2-1; 8 nucleotides line up with TRBD1. The CDR3 spans 16 residues. Germline V CDR1 and CDR2: MNHNS, SASEGT. The ends lost 4 bases at V and 5 bases at J; junction bases unmatched: 10.

This chain links TRBV12-5 with TRBJ2-5, with a possible D match to TRBD2 (7 bases). The V gene's germline CDR1 is LGHNT and CDR2 FRNRAP. CDR3 length: 12 amino acids. V was trimmed by 8 bases and J by 4 bases, leaving 11 bases between them. CDR3 amino acids: CASRGAGETQYF. CDR3 DNA: TGTGCTAGTCGGGGGGCCGGAGAGACCCAGTACTTC.

CDR3 nucleotide sequence: TGTGCCAGCAGCGCAGAGACTCACTCCTACGAGCAGTACTTC. It yields the protein CASSAETHSYEQYF. This chain links TRBV7-8 with TRBJ2-7; no clear D. This CDR3 has 14 residues. Germline V CDR1 and CDR2: SGHVS, FQNEAQ. Trimming removed 5 bases from V and 0 bases from J, with 11 bases in between.

This rearrangement joins TRBV6-5 to TRBJ2-3; D gene ambiguous. CDR3 size: 13 residues. Germline V lookup: CDR1 MNHEY, CDR2 SVGAGI. The V end was cut by 2 bases, the J end by 6 bases, with 9 bases between. In DNA, the CDR3 is TGTGCCAGCAGTTACCGGGTAAAGGATACGCAGTATTTT. Its protein product is CASSYRVKDTQYF.

The chain employs TRBV7-9 and TRBJ2-7, with a possible D match to TRBD1 (6 bases). Germline V gene data show CDR1 as SEHNR and CDR2 as FQNEAQ (reference sequence). The CDR3 spans 16 residues. With 5 bases removed from V and 5 bases from J, the gap between germline ends came to 22 bases. The CDR3 is CASSPRGMTGSHEQYF. CDR3 nucleotides: TGTGCCAGCAGCCCGAGGGGCATGACAGGATCACACGAGCAGTACTTC.

The rearrangement uses TRBV11-2 and TRBJ2-7; perhaps TRBD1 as D (5 bases). The V gene's germline CDR1 is SGHAT and CDR2 FQNNGV. This CDR3 spans 12 amino acids. V was cut by 4 bases and J by 3 bases, with 7 bases left in between. The CDR3 protein is CASSSDSYEQYF. The CDR3 DNA follows: TGTGCCAGCAGCTCAGACAGCTACGAGCAGTACTTC.

J is TRBJ1-1 and V is TRBV29-1; D not certain. Germline V lookup: CDR1 SQVTM, CDR2 ANQGSEA. V dropped 1 base and J dropped 11 bases, with 11 bases sitting between them. The CDR3 totals 11 residues. CDR3 sequence reads: CSVEGASMAFF. The CDR3 DNA follows: TGCAGCGTTGAAGGGGCAAGTATGGCTTTCTTT.

The chain employs TRBV5-1 and TRBJ2-1, with 7 bases identical to TRBD2. Per germline, CDR1 SGHRS and CDR2 YFSETQ. This CDR3 is 15 amino acids long. Trimming removed 0 bases from V and 9 bases from J; junction bases left unmatched: 9. Written as DNA, the CDR3 is TGCGCCAGCAGCTTGGGGACTAGTCAAGGCGCTGAGCAGTTCTTC. Its protein is CASSLGTSQGAEQFF. The full variable domain, completed using reference TRBV5-1 and TRBJ2-1, is KAGVTQTPRYLIKTRGQQVTLSCSPISGHRSVSWYQQTPGQGLQFLFEYFSETQRNKGNFPGRFSGRQFSNSRSEMNVSTLELGDSALYLCASSLGTSQGAEQFFGPGTRLTVL.

V and J are TRBV4-2 and TRBJ2-3; 14 bases fit TRBD2. Per germline, CDR1 LGHNA and CDR2 YNFKEQ. The length of the CDR3 is 18 residues. With V trimmed by 4 bases and J by 5 bases, 11 bases remained unmatched. The CDR3 region is CASSPEAGLAGGLDTQYF. DNA for the CDR3: TGTGCCAGCAGCCCGGAAGCTGGACTAGCGGGGGGCTTAGATACGCAGTATTTT.

With respect to this clone: Other nucleotide sequences from this sample produce the same CDR3. The chain has TRBV29-1 and TRBJ2-2, with 9 bases lining up with TRBD1. J gave up 3 bases and V 6 bases, and 5 bases lay outside the gene matches. The CDR3 spans 14 residues. Germline CDR1 and CDR2: SQVTM and ANQGSEA. The CDR3: CSVRTGVDTGELFF. The CDR3 DNA follows: TGCAGCGTGAGGACAGGGGTCGACACCGGGGAGCTGTTTTTT.

This clone showed up just a few times. The chain is built from TRBV30 and TRBJ1-2; D is possibly TRBD1 (6 bases). Germline CDR1 GTSNPN, CDR2 SVGIG (reference sequence). V was pared by 0 bases and J by 5 bases, with 13 bases between. There are 14 residues in the CDR3. CDR3 in DNA: TGTGCCTGGAGTGTAGTCGGGACACTGTATGGCTACACCTTC. Its protein product is CAWSVVGTLYGYTF.

This chain links TRBV29-1 with TRBJ2-7; D remains unclear. V lost 6 bases, J lost 6 bases, and 15 bases lay in between. This CDR3 has 12 residues. Per germline, CDR1 SQVTM and CDR2 ANQGSEA. The CDR3 loop reads CSVQLGPTEQYF. The CDR3 DNA reads as TGCAGCGTACAGCTCGGGCCTACCGAGCAGTACTTC.